Here is one T cell receptor beta chain with its context. Germline assignment: CDR1 SGHVS and CDR2 FQNEAQ. V lost 2 bases and J 2 bases, leaving 13 bases between the germline ends. The CDR3 length is 15 residues. Measured with immunoSEQ multiplex PCR; TCRdb has only the in-frame clones, and not every one. This sample carries around 70,000 clones, more than 90% of them seen once, and the ten largest clones take 1.5% to 2.5%. This entry belongs to a study of T cell changes during pregnancy in multiple sclerosis. The clonotype comes from a female donor with multiple sclerosis, enrolled in a pregnancy study. The chain links TRBV7-8 to TRBJ2-7, with a tentative D call TRBD2 (6 bases). Sequences were derived from peripheral blood, sampled in the second trimester of pregnancy. CDR3 in DNA: TGTGCCAGCAGCTTAATCAGGCGGGAAGCCTACGAGCAGTACTTC. Amino acids: CASSLIRREAYEQYF.